The clone carrying this T cell receptor (beta chain) was seen only a few times. Its antigen is not identified. The sample is drawn from a study of vaccination and CD4 T cells after COVID-19. Treatment noted: roughly 10-day PBMC culture with coronavirus spike peptide pools or control peptides (ViraFEST assay). Germline CDR1 MNHNS, CDR2 SASEGT. The V segment lost 8 bases and the J segment 4 bases; nucleotides outside the gene matches: 5. The CDR3 extends over 13 amino acids. The Oncomine TCR Beta short-read assay sequenced DNA from cultured CD4+ T cells. Via MiXCR, TCRdb re-called the PCR reads, giving one row per CDR3 protein. The table includes 20,000 to 30,000 distinct CDR3 sequences, roughly 40% detected once. Findings and caveats of the study: Vaccine-specific clones numbering 304 of 307 showed spike mono-reactivity in convalescent patients.

The chain uses TRBV6-1 and TRBJ2-5, with 9 bases that match TRBD2. The sequenced sample consisted of CD4+ T cells from blood, cultured in vitro. This sequence originates from a human donor who had recovered from COVID-19. The CDR3 coding sequence is TGTGCCAGCCGGGCGGGGGGGCTAGAGACCCAGTACTTC. Amino acid sequence: CASRAGGLETQYF.